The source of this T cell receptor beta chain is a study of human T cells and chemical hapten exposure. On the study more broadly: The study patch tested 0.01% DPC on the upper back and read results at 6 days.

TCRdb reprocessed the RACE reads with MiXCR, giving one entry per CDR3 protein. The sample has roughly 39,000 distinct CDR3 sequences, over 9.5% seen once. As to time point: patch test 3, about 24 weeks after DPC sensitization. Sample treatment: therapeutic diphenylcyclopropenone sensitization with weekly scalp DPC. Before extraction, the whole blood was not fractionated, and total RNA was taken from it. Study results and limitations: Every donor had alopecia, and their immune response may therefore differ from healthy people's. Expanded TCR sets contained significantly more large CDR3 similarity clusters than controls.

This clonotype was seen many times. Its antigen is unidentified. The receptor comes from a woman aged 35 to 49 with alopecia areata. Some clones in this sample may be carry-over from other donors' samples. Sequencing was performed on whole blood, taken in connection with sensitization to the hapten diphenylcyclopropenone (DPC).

As DNA, the CDR3 is TGTGCCAGCTCGTCCGGGGTATACAATGAGCAGTTCTTC. This codes for CASSSGVYNEQFF. The rearrangement joins TRBV18 to TRBJ2-1, with D tentatively TRBD2 (5 bases). Between the trimmed V and J ends, which lost 6 bases and 4 bases, there was a span of 10 bases. The CDR3 covers 13 residues. Germline V gene sequence: CDR1 KGHSH, CDR2 LQKENI.